This TCR beta chain was recovered during a study of shared clonotypes between healthy human individuals. Clones were sequenced by immunoSEQ multiplex PCR, and TCRdb holds only the in-frame ones, with some missing. Of some 2.3 million clones in the sample, just over 90% were seen once. The CDR3 has 15 amino acids. Germline V CDR1 and CDR2: SEHNR, FQNEAQ (reference sequence). Trimming cost V 3 bases and J 1 base, with 11 bases left between them. Sequencing was carried out using naive CD4+ T cells from PBMCs. Subset: CD45RA+ positively selected. The genes are TRBV7-9 and TRBJ2-3; TRBD2 is a possible D gene (6 bases). This clonotype was sampled from a man between 18 and 29 years old in good health. Some clones in this sample may be carry-over from other donors' samples. The CDR3 region is CASSFEEGGTDTQYF. The CDR3, as DNA: TGTGCCAGCAGCTTTGAGGAGGGTGGCACAGATACGCAGTATTTT.